This TCR beta chain was observed in a study of cytomegalovirus exposure and HLA in healthy donors. Whole-study results and caveats: There were several of the most significant clusters that appeared linked to common viral pathogens in a later analysis. Per a prior analysis, the majority of TCR beta V segments were productive roughly 87% or roughly 30% of the time.

The germline V gene encodes CDR1 MNHNS and CDR2 SASEGT. The V end was cut by 3 bases, the J end by 0 bases, with 12 bases between. The CDR3 has 16 amino acids. The PCR was carried out with 60 Vbeta primers and 13 Jbeta primers. Measured with immunoSEQ multiplex PCR; TCRdb has only the in-frame clones, and not every one. The profile covers under 150,000 clones, with 70% to 80% appearing a single time and around 1.2% taken by the ten largest. To note about this clone: Its antigen is unidentified.

The TCR comes from a man aged 50 or older in good health and CMV-seronegative. Material: PBMCs. The chain has TRBV6-1 and TRBJ1-3; D may be TRBD1 (6 bases). The CDR3 region is CASSDRGRSSGNTIYF. The CDR3 bases are TGTGCCAGCAGTGACAGGGGAAGGAGCTCTGGAAACACCATATATTTT.